Included here is one TCR beta chain sequence, with context. This entry is derived from a study of CD8 T cells in ankylosing spondylitis. TCRdb re-derived calls from the 5' RACE reads in MiXCR, one entry per CDR3 protein. The sample lists about 250,000 distinct CDR3 sequences, about 10% seen once, with 2.6% in the top ten. CDR3 length: 15 residues. Trimming shortened V by 2 bases and J by 5 bases, and 14 bases separated the two germline ends. This chain connects TRBV12-3 or TRBV12-4 to TRBJ2-3; maybe TRBD2 (5 bases). The source material was blood, either unsorted or a sorted T cell fraction (not recorded which). The TCR originated in a male donor with ankylosing spondylitis or in good health (not recorded which). The CDR3 DNA reads as TGTGCCAGCAGTTTAAGGCCCGAGGCGGGAGATACGCAGTATTTT. This sequence encodes CASSLRPEAGDTQYF.